The table lists the clone carrying this TCR beta chain with a few counts. Its antigen is still unknown. Different DNA sequences within this sample yield the same CDR3. The data belong to a study of OX40 agonist ivuxolimab in advanced cancers. Study-wide background: The dose-escalation cohort was approximately 85% male, with a mean age of about 60 years, ranging roughly 20 to 90. Antecedent anti-PD-1, anti-PD-L1 or anti-CTLA-4 therapy was permissible, with roughly 36% having received some.

The length of the CDR3 is 11 residues. Germline assignment: CDR1 MNHEY and CDR2 SVGAGI. V shed 5 bases and J shed 3 bases, with 5 bases lying between them. Clones were sequenced by immunoSEQ multiplex PCR, and TCRdb holds only the in-frame ones, with some missing. The table lists about 100,000 clones, about 91% of them singletons. Overall study results and limits: The CD4+ and CD8+ T cells in the blood had expanded clonally by week 6 at 0.1 to 3.0 mg/kg.

The material was CD4+ or CD8+ T cells sorted from blood, obtained in a trial of the OX40 agonist ivuxolimab. V is TRBV6-5 and J is TRBJ2-7; no firm D call. The clonotype comes from an adult with an advanced solid tumor such as melanoma, head and neck, liver or kidney cancer. CDR3 residues: CASSAGYEQYF. Here the CDR3 DNA reads TGTGCCAGCAGTGCCGGCTACGAGCAGTACTTC.